What follows describes a single T cell receptor (beta chain). The antigen is not known. The sample originates from a study of shared clonotypes between healthy human individuals. Study-wide points: Apart from blood, nothing was sampled; tissue repertoires likely differ.

The ends lost 4 bases at V and 2 bases at J; junction bases unmatched: 2. CDR1 SGHRS and CDR2 YFSETQ come from the germline V gene. The CDR3 is 14 amino acids. Assay: immunoSEQ multiplex PCR; the TCRdb copy retains only in-frame clones and omits some. The sample comprises about 470,000 clones, roughly 77% of which are singletons, and 13% rests with the top ten. Material: PBMCs. The clonotype comes from a woman aged 40 to 55 in good health. Some clones in this sample may be carry-over from other donors' samples. The genes are TRBV5-1 and TRBJ2-2; 7 nucleotides agree with TRBD2. This CDR3 reads CASSPGLNTGELFF. CDR3 DNA: TGCGCCAGCAGCCCGGGACTAAACACCGGGGAGCTGTTTTTT.